Listed below are T cell receptor beta chains from one sample, sequenced in a study of shared clonotypes between healthy human individuals. Some clones are missing from TCRdb's copy, which holds only in-frame ones; the method was immunoSEQ multiplex PCR. The sample lists 2 million to 3 million clones; over 85% were seen once. The sample consisted of naive CD4+ T cells from PBMCs. These receptor sequences come from a man between 18 and 35 years old in good health. Some clones in this sample may be carry-over from other donors' samples. The CDR3 runs from the conserved cysteine through the conserved F or W. D genes are given only for firm matches. The size field is filled for only some rows; it gives once, few, many or a size class.

CDR3nt	CDR3aa	j_gene	abundance	v_gene	d_gene
TGTGCCAGCAGTGACCCCGGGGAGGTAGAGGGGTACGAGCAGTACTTC	CASSDPGEVEGYEQYF	TRBJ2-7	.	TRBV2	.
TGTGCCACCTTCTCCGGGGGGCGCCGGGGAAACACCATATATTTT	CATFSGGRRGNTIYF	TRBJ1-3	.	TRBV28	.
TGTGCCAGCAGTGCCCAGAACACTGAAGCTTTCTTT	CASSAQNTEAFF	TRBJ1-1	.	TRBV2	.
TGCGCCAGCAGCCAAGACCACGGCCAGCGAGCTAACTATGGCTACACCTTC	CASSQDHGQRANYGYTF	TRBJ1-2	.	TRBV4-3	.
TGTGCCAGCAGCGACGAGGCGCAAGAGACCCAGTACTTC	CASSDEAQETQYF	TRBJ2-5	.	TRBV2	.
TGTGCCAGCAGCCAAGATCTGGGTGTCGTTGGGGCCGTTAGGTATTTT	CASSQDLGVVGAVRYF	TRBJ1-3	.	TRBV14	.
TGTGCCAGCAGTGAAGCGGAGCACTACGAGCAGTACTTC	CASSEAEHYEQYF	TRBJ2-7	.	TRBV6-1	.
TGCGCCAGCAGCCAAGATTTGAGCGGGAGGATTCCCTACAATGAGCAGTTCTTC	CASSQDLSGRIPYNEQFF	TRBJ2-1	.	TRBV4-3	TRBD2
TGTGCCAGTAAACGACGGGGGAGCGGGGACCAAGAGACCCAGTACTTC	CASKRRGSGDQETQYF	TRBJ2-5	.	TRBV19	TRBD2
TGTGCCAGCAGTCCAAGGGACAGGTACCGATTCGGCGTCACCGGGGAGCTGTTTTTT	CASSPRDRYRFGVTGELFF	TRBJ2-2	.	TRBV28	TRBD1
TGTGCCAGCAGTCAACCAATAGATGGCTACACCTTC	CASSQPIDGYTF	TRBJ1-2	.	TRBV28	.
TGTGCCAGCAGCCAAGATCTGATAAATGAGCAGTTCTTC	CASSQDLINEQFF	TRBJ2-1	.	TRBV14	.
TGTGCCAGCAGCCGCGGGGTAGCGGGATTAGCAGATACGCAGTATTTT	CASSRGVAGLADTQYF	TRBJ2-3	.	TRBV7-3	TRBD2
TGTGCCAGCAGCCCCGGACAGGGCCATTACAATGAGCAGTTCTTC	CASSPGQGHYNEQFF	TRBJ2-1	once	TRBV5-6	TRBD1
TGTGCCAGCGGGTTGGCGCCCAAAGCTTTCTTT	CASGLAPKAFF	TRBJ1-1	.	TRBV28	.
TGTGCCAGCAGAGGGCCGACCGGAACCTATGGCTACACCTTC	CASRGPTGTYGYTF	TRBJ1-2	.	TRBV6-5	.
TGTGCCAGCAGCCAAGGTGGCAGTAGCAATCAGCCCCAGCATTTT	CASSQGGSSNQPQHF	TRBJ1-5	.	TRBV14	.
TGTGCCAGCAGACCCGGGACAGGGCTGAGGTATGGCTACACCTTC	CASRPGTGLRYGYTF	TRBJ1-2	.	TRBV6-5	TRBD1
TGTGCCAGCAGCTTAAGTGCGGGAGGGCGACCCGACAATGAGCAGTTCTTC	CASSLSAGGRPDNEQFF	TRBJ2-1	.	TRBV7-3	TRBD2
TGTGCCAGCAGTGAACCAGTCCGCCAAGAGACCCAGTACTTC	CASSEPVRQETQYF	TRBJ2-5	once	TRBV25-1	.
TGTGCCAGCAGCTTAATGGGGCCCTATAGCAATCAGCCCCAGCATTTT	CASSLMGPYSNQPQHF	TRBJ1-5	.	TRBV7-2	.
TGTGCCAGCAGCGAGCCGAGACGGGGGATGCAGTATTTT	CASSEPRRGMQYF	TRBJ2-3	.	TRBV5-4	.
TGCGCCAGCAGCGCTTCTAGCGGGAGGGCCGTTTCCGGGGAGCTGTTTTTT	CASSASSGRAVSGELFF	TRBJ2-2	.	TRBV5-1	TRBD2
TGTGCCTGGAGTGGAAGTGGGAACACTGAAGCTTTCTTT	CAWSGSGNTEAFF	TRBJ1-1	.	TRBV30	.
TGTGCCAGCAGTTTACGAAACAGGCCACTACATGGCTACACCTTC	CASSLRNRPLHGYTF	TRBJ1-2	once	TRBV27	.
TGTGCCAGCAGTCCTAACCCCGGGACTAGCGGGAGAAAGACCCAGTACTTC	CASSPNPGTSGRKTQYF	TRBJ2-5	.	TRBV27	TRBD2
TGCGCCAGCCCGAAGATCCCGGGACTTTCCTACTACGAGCAGTACTTC	CASPKIPGLSYYEQYF	TRBJ2-7	.	TRBV4-1	.
TGTGCCAGCAGCTTGTTGGTGGGAGCACGTGTACCGTTCTTC	CASSLLVGARVPFF	TRBJ2-1	.	TRBV5-5	.
TGTGCCACCAAAGGACAGGGGAGGGGTCGCAATCAGCCCCAGCATTTT	CATKGQGRGRNQPQHF	TRBJ1-5	.	TRBV19	TRBD1
TGTGCCAGCAGCTTAAGCGGGACTAGCACAGATACGCAGTATTTT	CASSLSGTSTDTQYF	TRBJ2-3	once	TRBV7-2	TRBD2
TGTGCCACAGAGAGGGCGGGAGGGTTGGAGACCCAATACTTC	CATERAGGLETQYF	TRBJ2-5	.	TRBV2	TRBD2
TGTGCCAGCAGCTTACGAGGGACCGGGGAGCTGTTTTTT	CASSLRGTGELFF	TRBJ2-2	.	TRBV7-3	.
TGTGCCAGCAGCCCGAGGGACAGGGGCCAAGAGACCCAGTACTTC	CASSPRDRGQETQYF	TRBJ2-5	.	TRBV5-6	TRBD1
TGTGCCAGCAGTTCGGGACAGCCCCAGCATTTT	CASSSGQPQHF	TRBJ1-5	few	TRBV28	.
TGTGCCAGCAGTTCCTCTTCTGAGGGGCTTGGAAACACCATATATTTT	CASSSSSEGLGNTIYF	TRBJ1-3	.	TRBV6-6	.
TGTGCCAGCAGCTTAGTCGGACAGGGGACTTCTGGGGCCAACGTCCTGACTTTC	CASSLVGQGTSGANVLTF	TRBJ2-6	.	TRBV7-9	TRBD1
TGTGCCAGCAGCGCCGGGGGGGCGACCTCGGGAAACACCATATATTTT	CASSAGGATSGNTIYF	TRBJ1-3	.	TRBV9	.
TGTGCCATCAGTGAGTCAGGCTATGCGCACGAGCAGTACTTC	CAISESGYAHEQYF	TRBJ2-7	.	TRBV10-3	.
TGTGCCAGCTCACTAAATCAGGGAGGGACGGAGGGAGCTTTCTTT	CASSLNQGGTEGAFF	TRBJ1-1	.	TRBV18	.
TGTGCCACCAGCAGAGACGGGACTAGCGGGAGTATACCCTCCTACGAGCAGTACTTC	CATSRDGTSGSIPSYEQYF	TRBJ2-7	once	TRBV15	TRBD2
TGTGCCAGCAGTCCGAGCGGGAGGGAGTACAATGAGCAGTTCTTC	CASSPSGREYNEQFF	TRBJ2-1	.	TRBV6-1	TRBD2
TGTGCCACCGAGGGGGCAGGCGGCAATCAGCCCCAGCATTTT	CATEGAGGNQPQHF	TRBJ1-5	.	TRBV6-6	TRBD1
TGTGCCAGCAGCCGGTCTGCAGGAGGTGGGACTGAAGCTTTCTTT	CASSRSAGGGTEAFF	TRBJ1-1	.	TRBV6-1	.
TGTGCCAGCAGTTGGGACGGGTGGGATTTCTTT	CASSWDGWDFF	TRBJ1-1	.	TRBV28	.
TGTGCCAGCAGTGTGTGGGGATTAAGGGGTGAAAAACTGTTTTTT	CASSVWGLRGEKLFF	TRBJ1-4	.	TRBV25-1	.
TGTGCCAGCAGTGCCCCCCTTTGGGAGGGGCGTCAGCCCCAGCATTTT	CASSAPLWEGRQPQHF	TRBJ1-5	.	TRBV28	.
TGTGCCAGCAGTTTACTCAATCAGCCCCAGCATTTT	CASSLLNQPQHF	TRBJ1-5	few	TRBV28	.
TGTGCGACCGCCTATCAAATGTACCAAGAGACCCAGTACTTC	CATAYQMYQETQYF	TRBJ2-5	.	TRBV15	.
TGTGCCAGCAGTCCCAGTGGGAGGAGCTATGGCTACACCTTC	CASSPSGRSYGYTF	TRBJ1-2	.	TRBV28	.
TGTGCCAGCAGTTTGGGGCAAGAGACCCAGTACTTC	CASSLGQETQYF	TRBJ2-5	.	TRBV28	.
TGTGCCAGCAGATCTCCCCTGGGGACTAGAGACAATGAGCAGTTCTTC	CASRSPLGTRDNEQFF	TRBJ2-1	.	TRBV11-2	TRBD2
TGTGCCAGTAGCGGAACCGGGACGGGAACCTACGAGCAGTACTTC	CASSGTGTGTYEQYF	TRBJ2-7	.	TRBV19	.
TGTGCCAGCAGCCCCACTCCATCCAGCCGGTACACCTTC	CASSPTPSSRYTF	TRBJ1-2	once	TRBV6-5	.
TGTGCCAGCCCCAAAAACCGGGACAGCCCTCTCTATGGCTACACCTTC	CASPKNRDSPLYGYTF	TRBJ1-2	.	TRBV27	TRBD1
TGTGCCAGCAGTTACGGTCACCTCGCGGAGGAGCAGTACTTC	CASSYGHLAEEQYF	TRBJ2-7	.	TRBV6-5	.
TGTGCCAGCAGCGTAGGCGACCCCTACGAGCAGTACTTC	CASSVGDPYEQYF	TRBJ2-7	.	TRBV9	.
TGTGCCAGCAGCCCACAGATGAACACTGAAGCTTTCTTT	CASSPQMNTEAFF	TRBJ1-1	.	TRBV7-8	.